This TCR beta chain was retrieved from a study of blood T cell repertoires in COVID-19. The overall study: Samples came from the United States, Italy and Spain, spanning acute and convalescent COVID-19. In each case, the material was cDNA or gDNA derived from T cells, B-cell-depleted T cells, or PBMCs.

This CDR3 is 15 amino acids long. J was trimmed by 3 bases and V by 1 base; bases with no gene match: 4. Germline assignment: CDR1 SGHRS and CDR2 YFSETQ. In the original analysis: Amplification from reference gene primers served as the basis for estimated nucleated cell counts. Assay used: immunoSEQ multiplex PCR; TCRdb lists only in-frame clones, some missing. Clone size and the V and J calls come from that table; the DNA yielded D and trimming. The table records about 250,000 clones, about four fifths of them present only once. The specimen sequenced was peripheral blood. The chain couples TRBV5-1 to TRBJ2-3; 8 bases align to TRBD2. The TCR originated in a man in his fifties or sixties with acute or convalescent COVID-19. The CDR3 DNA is TGCGCCAGCAGCTTGCCGGTAGCGGGAACAGATACGCAGTATTTT. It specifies CASSLPVAGTDTQYF.